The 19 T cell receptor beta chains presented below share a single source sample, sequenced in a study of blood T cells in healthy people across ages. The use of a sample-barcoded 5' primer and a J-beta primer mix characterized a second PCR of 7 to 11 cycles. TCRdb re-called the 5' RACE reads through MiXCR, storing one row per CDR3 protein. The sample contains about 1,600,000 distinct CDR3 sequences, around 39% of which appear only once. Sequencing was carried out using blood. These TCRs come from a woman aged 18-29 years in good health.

CDR3 protein: CASKAVDNQPQHF. The CDR3 DNA is TGTGCCAGCAAGGCAGTAGACAATCAGCCCCAGCATTTT. The gene calls are TRBV6-1 and TRBJ1-5, with unresolved D. The CDR3 sequence is 13 residues long. With 7 bases removed from V and 3 bases from J, the gap between germline ends came to 10 bases. Per the germline V gene, CDR1 is MNHNS and CDR2 is SASEGT.

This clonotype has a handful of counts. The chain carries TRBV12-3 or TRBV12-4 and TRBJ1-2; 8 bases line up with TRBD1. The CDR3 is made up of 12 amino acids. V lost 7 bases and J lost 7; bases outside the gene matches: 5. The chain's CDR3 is CASNPGTGGYTF. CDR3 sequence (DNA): TGTGCCAGCAACCCGGGGACAGGTGGCTACACCTTC.

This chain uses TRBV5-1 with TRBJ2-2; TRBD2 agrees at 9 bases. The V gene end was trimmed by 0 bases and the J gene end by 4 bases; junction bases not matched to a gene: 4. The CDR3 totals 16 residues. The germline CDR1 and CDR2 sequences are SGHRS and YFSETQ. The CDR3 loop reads CASSLAGLASTGELFF. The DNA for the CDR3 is TGCGCCAGCAGCTTGGCGGGACTAGCTTCCACCGGGGAGCTGTTTTTT. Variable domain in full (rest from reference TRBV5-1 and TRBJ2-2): KAGVTQTPRYLIKTRGQQVTLSCSPISGHRSVSWYQQTPGQGLQFLFEYFSETQRNKGNFPGRFSGRQFSNSRSEMNVSTLELGDSALYLCASSLAGLASTGELFFGEGSRLTVL.

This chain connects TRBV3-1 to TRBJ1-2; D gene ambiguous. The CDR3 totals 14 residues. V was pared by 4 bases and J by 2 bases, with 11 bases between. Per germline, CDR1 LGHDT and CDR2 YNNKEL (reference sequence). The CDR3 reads CASSRKGGNYGYTF. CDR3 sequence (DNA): TGTGCCAGCAGCCGGAAGGGAGGGAACTATGGCTACACCTTC.

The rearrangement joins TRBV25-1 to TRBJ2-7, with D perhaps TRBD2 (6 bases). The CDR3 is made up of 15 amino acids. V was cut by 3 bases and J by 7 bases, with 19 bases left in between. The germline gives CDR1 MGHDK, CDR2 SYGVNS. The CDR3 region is CASSDGGRRWYEQYF. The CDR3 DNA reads TGTGCCAGCAGTGACGGGGGACGCCGTTGGTATGAGCAGTACTTC.

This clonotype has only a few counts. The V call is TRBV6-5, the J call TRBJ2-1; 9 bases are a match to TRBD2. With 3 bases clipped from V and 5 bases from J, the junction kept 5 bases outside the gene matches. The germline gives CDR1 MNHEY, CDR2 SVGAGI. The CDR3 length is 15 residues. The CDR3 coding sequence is TGTGCCAGCAGTTATCGGCTAGCGGGAAACAATGAGCAGTTCTTC. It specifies CASSYRLAGNNEQFF.

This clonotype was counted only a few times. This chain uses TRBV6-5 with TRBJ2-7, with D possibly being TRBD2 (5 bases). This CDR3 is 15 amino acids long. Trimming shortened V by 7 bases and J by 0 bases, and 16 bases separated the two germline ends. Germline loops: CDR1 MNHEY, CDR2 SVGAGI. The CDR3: CASTPGLGSSYEQYF. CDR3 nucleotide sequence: TGTGCCAGCACCCCCGGACTGGGAAGCTCCTACGAGCAGTACTTC.

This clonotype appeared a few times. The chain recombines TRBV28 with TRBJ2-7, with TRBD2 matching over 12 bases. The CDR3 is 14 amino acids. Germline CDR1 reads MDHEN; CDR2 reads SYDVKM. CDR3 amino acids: CASRLAGVGYEQYF. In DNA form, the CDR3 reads TGTGCTTCCCGACTAGCGGGAGTAGGGTACGAGCAGTACTTC.

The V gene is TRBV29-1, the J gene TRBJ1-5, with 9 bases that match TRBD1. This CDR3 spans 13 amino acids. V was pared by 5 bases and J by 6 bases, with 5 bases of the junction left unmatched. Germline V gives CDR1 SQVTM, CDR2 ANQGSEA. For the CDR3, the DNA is TGCAGCGTTAGAGGACAGGGGACTCAGCCCCAGCATTTT. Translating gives CSVRGQGTQPQHF.

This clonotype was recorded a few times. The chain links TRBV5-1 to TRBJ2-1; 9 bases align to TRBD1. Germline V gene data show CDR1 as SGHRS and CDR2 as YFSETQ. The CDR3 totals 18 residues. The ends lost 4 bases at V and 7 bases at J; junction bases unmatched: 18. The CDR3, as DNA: TGCGCCAGCAGCCCCTCCACTACCGGGACAGGGAGCGGGAATGAGCAGTTCTTC. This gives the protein CASSPSTTGTGSGNEQFF. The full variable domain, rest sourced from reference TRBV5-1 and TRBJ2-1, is KAGVTQTPRYLIKTRGQQVTLSCSPISGHRSVSWYQQTPGQGLQFLFEYFSETQRNKGNFPGRFSGRQFSNSRSEMNVSTLELGDSALYLCASSPSTTGTGSGNEQFFGPGTRLTVL.

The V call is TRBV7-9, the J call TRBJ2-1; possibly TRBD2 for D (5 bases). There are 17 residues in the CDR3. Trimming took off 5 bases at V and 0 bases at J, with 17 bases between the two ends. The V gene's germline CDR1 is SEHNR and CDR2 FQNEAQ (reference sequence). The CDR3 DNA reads TGTGCCAGCAGCGCCATAGGGAGCCGATACTCCTACAATGAGCAGTTCTTC. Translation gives CASSAIGSRYSYNEQFF.

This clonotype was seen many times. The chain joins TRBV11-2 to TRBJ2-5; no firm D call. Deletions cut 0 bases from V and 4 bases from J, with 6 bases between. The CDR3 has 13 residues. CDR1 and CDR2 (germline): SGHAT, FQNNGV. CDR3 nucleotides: TGTGCCAGCAGCTTAGATCTCGGAGAGACCCAGTACTTC. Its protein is CASSLDLGETQYF. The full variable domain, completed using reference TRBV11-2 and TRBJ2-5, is EAGVAQSPRYKIIEKRQSVAFWCNPISGHATLYWYQQILGQGPKLLIQFQNNGVVDDSQLPKDRFSAERLKGVDSTLKIQPAKLEDSAVYLCASSLDLGETQYFGPGTRLLVL.

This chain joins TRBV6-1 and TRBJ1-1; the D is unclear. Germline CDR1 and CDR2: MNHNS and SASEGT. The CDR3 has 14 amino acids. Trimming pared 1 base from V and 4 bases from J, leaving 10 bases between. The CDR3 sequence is CASSEGVSGTEAFF. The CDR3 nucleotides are TGTGCCAGCAGTGAAGGGGTATCGGGCACTGAAGCTTTCTTT.

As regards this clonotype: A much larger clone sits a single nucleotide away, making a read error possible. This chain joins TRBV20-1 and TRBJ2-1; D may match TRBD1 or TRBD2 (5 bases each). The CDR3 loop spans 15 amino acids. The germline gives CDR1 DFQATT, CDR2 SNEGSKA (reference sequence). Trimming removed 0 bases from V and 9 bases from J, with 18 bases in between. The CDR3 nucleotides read TGCAGTGCTAGAGATCCGGGAACGGATGGGGGTGAGCAGTTCTTC. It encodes CSARDPGTDGGEQFF.

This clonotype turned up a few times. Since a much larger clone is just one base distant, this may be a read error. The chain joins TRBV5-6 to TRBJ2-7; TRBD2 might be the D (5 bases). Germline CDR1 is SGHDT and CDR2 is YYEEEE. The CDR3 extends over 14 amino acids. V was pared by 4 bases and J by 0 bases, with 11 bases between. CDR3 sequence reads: CASSVQAASYEQYF. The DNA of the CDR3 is TGTGCCAGCAGCGTCCAAGCGGCCTCCTACGAGCAGTACTTC.

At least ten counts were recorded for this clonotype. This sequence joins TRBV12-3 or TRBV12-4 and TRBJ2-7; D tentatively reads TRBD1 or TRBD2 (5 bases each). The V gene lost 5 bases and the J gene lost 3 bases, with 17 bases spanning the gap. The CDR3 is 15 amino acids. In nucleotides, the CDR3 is TGTGCCAGCAGTACAGACCGAGGGGTTCTCTACGAGCAGTACTTC. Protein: CASSTDRGVLYEQYF.

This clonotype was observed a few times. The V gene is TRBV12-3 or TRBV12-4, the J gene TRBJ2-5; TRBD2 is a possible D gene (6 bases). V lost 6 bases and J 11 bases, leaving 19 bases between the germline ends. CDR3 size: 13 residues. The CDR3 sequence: CASSQRDPGEQYF. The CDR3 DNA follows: TGTGCCAGCAGCCAAAGGGATCCGGGGGAGCAGTACTTC.

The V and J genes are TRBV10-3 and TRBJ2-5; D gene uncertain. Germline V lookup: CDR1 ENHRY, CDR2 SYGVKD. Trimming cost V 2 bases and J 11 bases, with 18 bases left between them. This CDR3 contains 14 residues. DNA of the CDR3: TGTGCCATCAGTGAGGGTCCAGCCTCTTCTGGGCAGTACTTC. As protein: CAISEGPASSGQYF.

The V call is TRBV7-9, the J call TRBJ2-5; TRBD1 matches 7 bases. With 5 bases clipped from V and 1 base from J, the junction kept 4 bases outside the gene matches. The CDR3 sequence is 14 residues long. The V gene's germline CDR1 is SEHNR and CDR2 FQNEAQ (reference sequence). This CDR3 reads CASSVWDSQETQYF. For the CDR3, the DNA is TGTGCCAGCAGCGTATGGGACAGCCAAGAGACCCAGTACTTC.